This T cell receptor (beta chain) was identified in a study of OX40 agonist ivuxolimab in advanced cancers. About the study as a whole: Ivuxolimab was a fully human IgG2 agonistic monoclonal antibody targeting the costimulatory receptor OX40 (CD134). Intravenous ivuxolimab was administered to patients every 2 weeks at six dose levels: 0.01, 0.1, 0.3, 1.5, 3 and 10 mg/kg. Of the approximately 54 patients in dose escalation, about 20 had hepatocellular carcinoma, some 15 had melanoma, 9 had renal cell carcinoma and 9 had head and neck cancer. The dose-escalation cohort was about 83% male with a mean age of approximately 60 years, ranging from roughly 20 to 80. Patients were allowed to have had prior anti-PD-1, anti-PD-L1 or anti-CTLA-4 therapy, and around two fifths of the dose-escalation patients had been treated with checkpoint inhibitors. Three dose-escalation patients achieved partial responses, one with hepatocellular carcinoma and two with cutaneous melanoma. The point of sequencing TCRbeta in the periphery was to test whether ivuxolimab changed TCR sequence diversity and drove clonal T-cell expansion. The paper covers the monotherapy dose-escalation part of the phase I ivuxolimab trial, which included N ≈ 52 patients.

Points the paper makes about the study in general: Low levels of normalized T-cell clonal expansion were also seen in some patients who did not respond. In partial responders in the 0.1-3.0 mg/kg groups, normalized peripheral clonal expansion was found to be among the lowest, especially among CD8+ T cells. At doses of 0.1 to 3.0 mg/kg, clonal expansion of both CD4+ and CD8+ T cells in blood was seen between baseline and week 6. After ivuxolimab, more expanded clones were found on average in CD8+ T cells than in CD4+ T cells. The antigen specificity of the peripheral T cells that underwent clonal expansion was not determined.

As encoded in the germline V gene (reference sequence), CDR1 is LNHDA while CDR2 is SQIVND. V loses 6 bases at its end and J loses 3 bases; junction bases beyond the gene matches: 9. Measured from the cysteine to the phenylalanine, the CDR3 is 15 residues long. CDR3 DNA only is kept here, 45 bases in frame from base 1. Patients with a history of autoimmune disease or receiving systemic immunosuppression were excluded from the trial. Peripheral blood for TCR sequencing was collected from all dose cohorts at baseline, on cycle 4 day 1, and on cycle 7 day 1. Samples came from an open-label, multicenter, first-in-human phase I dose-escalation trial of ivuxolimab. Adults with locally advanced or metastatic head and neck squamous cell, hepatocellular, melanoma or renal cell carcinoma were enrolled in the trial. Before TCR sequencing, CD4+ T cells and CD8+ T cells from peripheral blood were sorted into separate populations.

Genomic DNA was isolated from the sorted cells so that the TCRbeta CDR3 region could be sequenced. TCRbeta CDR3 regions were sequenced using the immunoSEQ Assay. Imported from immuneACCESS, the table was reduced by TCRdb to in-frame sequences with V and J called. These copies leave out some clones; in studies compared against another copy, an unresolved V gene accounts for under half, and the cause of the remainder is not known. The sample records around 20,000 clones, around three quarters of which are singletons. In total, the top ten clones hold 7.5% to 10% of the sample. As for this clone: No antigen is known for it. Per-base quality was not reported, and no clone a single base away is much larger than it.

The receptor's source is an adult with an advanced solid tumor such as melanoma, head and neck, liver or kidney cancer. The chain uses TRBV19 and TRBJ2-7, with TRBD1 identical over 9 junction bases. The sequencing used CD4+ or CD8+ T cells sorted from blood, collected in a trial of the OX40 agonist ivuxolimab. The sequence in DNA is TGTGCCAGTAGCGCCGTCTCGGGACAGGGCTACGAGCAGTACTTC. This yields the protein CASSAVSGQGYEQYF. With the portions outside the CDR3 filled from the reference TRBV19 and TRBJ2-7 genes, the complete variable region becomes DGGITQSPKYLFRKEGQNVTLSCEQNLNHDAMYWYRQDPGQGLRLIYYSQIVNDFQKGDIAEGYSVSREKKESFPLTVTSAQKNPTAFYLCASSAVSGQGYEQYFGPGTRLTVT.